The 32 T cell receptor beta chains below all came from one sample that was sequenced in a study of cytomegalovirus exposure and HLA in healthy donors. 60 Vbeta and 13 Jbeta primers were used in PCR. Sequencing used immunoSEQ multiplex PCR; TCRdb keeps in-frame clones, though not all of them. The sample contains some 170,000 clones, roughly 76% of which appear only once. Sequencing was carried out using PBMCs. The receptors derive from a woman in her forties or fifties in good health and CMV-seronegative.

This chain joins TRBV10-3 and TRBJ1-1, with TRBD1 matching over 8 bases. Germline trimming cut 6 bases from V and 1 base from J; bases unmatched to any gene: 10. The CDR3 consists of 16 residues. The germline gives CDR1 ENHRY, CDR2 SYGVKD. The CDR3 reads CAISETGGFGNTEAFF. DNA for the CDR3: TGTGCCATCAGCGAAACAGGGGGATTTGGGAACACTGAAGCTTTCTTT.

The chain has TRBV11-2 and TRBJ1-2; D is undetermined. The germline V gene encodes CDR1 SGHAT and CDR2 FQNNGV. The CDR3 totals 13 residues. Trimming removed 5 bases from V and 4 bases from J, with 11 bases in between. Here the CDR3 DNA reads TGTGCCAGCAGCCCGGGTCCTAGCTATGGCTACACCTTC. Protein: CASSPGPSYGYTF.

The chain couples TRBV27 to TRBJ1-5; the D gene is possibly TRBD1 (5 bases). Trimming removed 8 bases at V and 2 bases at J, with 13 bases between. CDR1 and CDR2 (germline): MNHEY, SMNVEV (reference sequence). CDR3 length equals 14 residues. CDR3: CASQGLGGNQPQHF. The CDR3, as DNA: TGTGCCAGCCAGGGCCTCGGTGGCAATCAGCCCCAGCATTTT.

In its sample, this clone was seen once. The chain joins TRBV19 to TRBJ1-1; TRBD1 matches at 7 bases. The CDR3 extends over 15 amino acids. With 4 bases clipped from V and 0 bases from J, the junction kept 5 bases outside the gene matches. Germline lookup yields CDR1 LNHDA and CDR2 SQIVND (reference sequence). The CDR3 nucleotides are TGTGCCAGTAGTACATCACAGGGGCTGAACACTGAAGCTTTCTTT. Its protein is CASSTSQGLNTEAFF. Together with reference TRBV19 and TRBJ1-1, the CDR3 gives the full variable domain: DGGITQSPKYLFRKEGQNVTLSCEQNLNHDAMYWYRQDPGQGLRLIYYSQIVNDFQKGDIAEGYSVSREKKESFPLTVTSAQKNPTAFYLCASSTSQGLNTEAFFGQGTRLTVV.

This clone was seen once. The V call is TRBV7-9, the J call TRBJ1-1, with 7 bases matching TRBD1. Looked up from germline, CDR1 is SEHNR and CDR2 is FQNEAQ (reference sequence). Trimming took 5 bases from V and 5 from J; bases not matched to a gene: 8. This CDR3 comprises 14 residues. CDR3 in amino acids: CASSLRSGGTEAFF. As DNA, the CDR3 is TGTGCCAGCAGCCTAAGATCAGGGGGAACTGAAGCTTTCTTT. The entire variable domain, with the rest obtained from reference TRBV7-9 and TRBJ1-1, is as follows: DTGVSQNPRHKITKRGQNVTFRCDPISEHNRLYWYRQTLGQGPEFLTYFQNEAQLEKSRLLSDRFSAERPKGSFSTLEIQRTEQGDSAMYLCASSLRSGGTEAFFGQGTRLTVV.

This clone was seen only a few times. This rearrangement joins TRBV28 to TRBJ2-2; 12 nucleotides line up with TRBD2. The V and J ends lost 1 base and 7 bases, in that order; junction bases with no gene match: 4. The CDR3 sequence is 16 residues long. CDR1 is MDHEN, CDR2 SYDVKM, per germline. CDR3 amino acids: CASSLYGLAGLGELFF. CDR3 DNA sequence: TGTGCCAGCAGTTTATACGGACTAGCGGGACTCGGGGAGCTGTTTTTT.

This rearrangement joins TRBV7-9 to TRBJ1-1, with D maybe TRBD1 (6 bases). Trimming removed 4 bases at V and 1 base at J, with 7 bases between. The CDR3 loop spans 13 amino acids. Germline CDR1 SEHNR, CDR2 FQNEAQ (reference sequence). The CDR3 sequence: CASSSRGNTEAFF. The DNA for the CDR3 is TGTGCCAGCAGCTCCAGGGGGAACACTGAAGCTTTCTTT.

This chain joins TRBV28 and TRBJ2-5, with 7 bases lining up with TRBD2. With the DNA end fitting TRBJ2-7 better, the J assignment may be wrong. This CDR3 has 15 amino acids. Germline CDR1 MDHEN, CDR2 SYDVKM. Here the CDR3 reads CASNPGGALPGEQYF. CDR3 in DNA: TGTGCCAGCAACCCGGGGGGAGCCCTCCCCGGCGAGCAGTACTTC.

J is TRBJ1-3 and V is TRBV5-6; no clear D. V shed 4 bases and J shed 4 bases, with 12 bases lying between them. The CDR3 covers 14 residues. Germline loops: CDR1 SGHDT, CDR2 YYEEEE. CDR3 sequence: CASSPISSGNTIYF. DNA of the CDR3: TGTGCCAGCAGCCCCATCTCGAGCGGAAACACCATATATTTT.

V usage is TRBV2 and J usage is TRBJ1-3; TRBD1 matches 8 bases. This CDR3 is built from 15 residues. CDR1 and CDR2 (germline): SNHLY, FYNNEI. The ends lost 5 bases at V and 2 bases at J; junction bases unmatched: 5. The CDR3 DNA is TGTGCCAGCAGTCGCGGACAGGGAGCTGGAAACACCATATATTTT. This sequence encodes CASSRGQGAGNTIYF.

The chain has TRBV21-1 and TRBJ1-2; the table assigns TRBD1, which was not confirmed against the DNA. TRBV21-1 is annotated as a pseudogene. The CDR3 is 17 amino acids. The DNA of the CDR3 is TGTGCCAGCAGCAAAGCGTTGGACAGGGGGCATAACTATGGCTACACCTTC. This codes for CASSKALDRGHNYGYTF.

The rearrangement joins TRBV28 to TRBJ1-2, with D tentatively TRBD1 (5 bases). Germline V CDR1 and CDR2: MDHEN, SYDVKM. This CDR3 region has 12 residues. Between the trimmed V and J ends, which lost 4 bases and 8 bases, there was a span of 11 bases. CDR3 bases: TGTGCCAGCAGTTCCCCGACAGACGGCTACACCTTC. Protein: CASSSPTDGYTF.

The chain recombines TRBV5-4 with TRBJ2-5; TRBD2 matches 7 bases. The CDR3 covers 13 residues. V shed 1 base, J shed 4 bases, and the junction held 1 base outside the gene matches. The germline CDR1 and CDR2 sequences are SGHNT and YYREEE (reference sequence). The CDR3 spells CASSLPSGETQYF. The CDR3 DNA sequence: TGTGCCAGCAGCTTGCCTAGCGGAGAGACCCAGTACTTC.

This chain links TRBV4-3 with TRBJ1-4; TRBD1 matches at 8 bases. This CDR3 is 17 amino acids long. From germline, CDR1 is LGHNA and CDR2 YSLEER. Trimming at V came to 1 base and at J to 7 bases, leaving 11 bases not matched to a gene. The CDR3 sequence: CASSQGTGQGGGEKLFF. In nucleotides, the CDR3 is TGCGCCAGCAGCCAAGGCACAGGACAGGGTGGCGGTGAAAAACTGTTTTTT.

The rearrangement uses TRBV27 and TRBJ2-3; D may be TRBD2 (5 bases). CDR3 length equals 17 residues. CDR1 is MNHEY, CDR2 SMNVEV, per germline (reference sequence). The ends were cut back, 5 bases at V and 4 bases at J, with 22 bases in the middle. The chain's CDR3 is CASSILQKRFRPDTQYF. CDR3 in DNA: TGTGCCAGCAGTATCCTCCAAAAGCGGTTCCGTCCAGATACGCAGTATTTT.

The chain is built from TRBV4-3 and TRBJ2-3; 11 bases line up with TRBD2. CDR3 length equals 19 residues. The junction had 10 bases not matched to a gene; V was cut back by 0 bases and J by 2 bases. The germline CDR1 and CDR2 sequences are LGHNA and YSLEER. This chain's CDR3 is CASSQDLPTSGVSTDTQYF. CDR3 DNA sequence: TGCGCCAGCAGCCAAGATCTACCGACTAGCGGGGTGTCCACAGATACGCAGTATTTT.

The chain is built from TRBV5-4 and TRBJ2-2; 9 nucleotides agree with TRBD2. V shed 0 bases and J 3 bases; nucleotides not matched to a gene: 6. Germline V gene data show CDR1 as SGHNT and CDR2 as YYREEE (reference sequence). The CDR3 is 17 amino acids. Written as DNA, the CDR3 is TGTGCCAGCAGCTTGGTCTACCTAGCGGGATACACCGGGGAGCTGTTTTTT. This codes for CASSLVYLAGYTGELFF.

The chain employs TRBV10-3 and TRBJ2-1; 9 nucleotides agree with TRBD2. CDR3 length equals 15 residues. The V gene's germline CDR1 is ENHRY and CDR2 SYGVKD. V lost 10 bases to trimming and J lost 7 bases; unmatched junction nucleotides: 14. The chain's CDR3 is CATSKERGAGNEQFF. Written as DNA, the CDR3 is TGTGCCACCTCTAAGGAGCGGGGGGCCGGGAATGAGCAGTTCTTC.

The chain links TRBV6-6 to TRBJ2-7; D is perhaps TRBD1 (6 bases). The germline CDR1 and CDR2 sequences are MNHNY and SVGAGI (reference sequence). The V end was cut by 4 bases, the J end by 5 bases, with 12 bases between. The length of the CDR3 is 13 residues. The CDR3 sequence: CASSLNRDHEQYF. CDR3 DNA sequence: TGTGCCAGCAGTTTGAACAGGGACCACGAGCAGTACTTC.

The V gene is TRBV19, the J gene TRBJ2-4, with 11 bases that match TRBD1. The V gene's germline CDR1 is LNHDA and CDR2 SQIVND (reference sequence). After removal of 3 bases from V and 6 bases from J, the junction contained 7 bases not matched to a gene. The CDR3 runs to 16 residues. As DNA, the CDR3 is TGTGCCAGTAGTATGTCGGTCGGGACAGGGGGAAACATTCAGTACTTC. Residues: CASSMSVGTGGNIQYF.

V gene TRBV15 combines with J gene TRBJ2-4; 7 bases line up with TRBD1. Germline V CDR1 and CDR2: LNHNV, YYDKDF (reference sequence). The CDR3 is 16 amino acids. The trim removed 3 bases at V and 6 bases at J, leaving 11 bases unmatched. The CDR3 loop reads CATSSSLGQWGNIQYF. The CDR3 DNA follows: TGTGCCACCAGCAGCTCCCTGGGACAGTGGGGAAACATTCAGTACTTC.

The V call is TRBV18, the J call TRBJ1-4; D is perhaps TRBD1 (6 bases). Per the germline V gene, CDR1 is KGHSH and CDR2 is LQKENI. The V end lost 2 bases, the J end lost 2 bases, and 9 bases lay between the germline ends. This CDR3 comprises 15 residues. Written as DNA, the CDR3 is TGTGCCAGCTCACCATCGGGGGGCACTAATGAAAAACTGTTTTTT. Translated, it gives CASSPSGGTNEKLFF.

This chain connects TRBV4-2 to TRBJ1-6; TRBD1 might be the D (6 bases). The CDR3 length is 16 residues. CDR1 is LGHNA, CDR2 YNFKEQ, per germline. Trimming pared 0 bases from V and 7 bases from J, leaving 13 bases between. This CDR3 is CASSQDHGGTNSPLHF. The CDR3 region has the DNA TGTGCCAGCAGCCAAGATCACGGGGGGACAAATTCACCCCTCCACTTT.

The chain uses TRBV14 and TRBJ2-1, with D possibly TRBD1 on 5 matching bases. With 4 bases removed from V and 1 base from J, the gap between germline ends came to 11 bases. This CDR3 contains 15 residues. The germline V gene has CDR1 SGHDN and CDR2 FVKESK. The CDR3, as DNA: TGTGCCAGCAGCCCTCCAGGGTGGTCCTACAATGAGCAGTTCTTC. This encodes CASSPPGWSYNEQFF.

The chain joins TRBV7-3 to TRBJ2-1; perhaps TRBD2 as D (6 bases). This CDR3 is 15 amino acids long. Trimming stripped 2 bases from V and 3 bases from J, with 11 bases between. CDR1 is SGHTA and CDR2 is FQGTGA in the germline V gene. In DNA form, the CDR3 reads TGTGCCAGCAGCTTAGGTGCGGGGATCTACAATGAGCAGTTCTTC. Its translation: CASSLGAGIYNEQFF. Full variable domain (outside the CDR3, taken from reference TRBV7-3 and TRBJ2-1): GAGVSQTPSNKVTEKGKYVELRCDPISGHTALYWYRQSLGQGPEFLIYFQGTGAADDSGLPNDRFFAVRPEGSVSTLKIQRTERGDSAVYLCASSLGAGIYNEQFFGPGTRLTVL.

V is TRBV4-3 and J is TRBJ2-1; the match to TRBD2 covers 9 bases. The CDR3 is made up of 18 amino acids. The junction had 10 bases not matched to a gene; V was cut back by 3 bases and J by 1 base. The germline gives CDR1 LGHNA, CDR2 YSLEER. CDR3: CASSQAGGFIGSYNEQFF. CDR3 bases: TGCGCCAGCAGCCAGGCGGGAGGGTTCATAGGGTCCTACAATGAGCAGTTCTTC.

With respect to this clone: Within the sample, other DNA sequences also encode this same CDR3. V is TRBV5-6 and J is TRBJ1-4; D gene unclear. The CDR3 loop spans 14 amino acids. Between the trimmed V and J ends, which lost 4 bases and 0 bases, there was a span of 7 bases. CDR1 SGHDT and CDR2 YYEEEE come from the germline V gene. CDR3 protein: CASSLIATNEKLFF. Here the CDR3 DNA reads TGTGCCAGCAGCCTCATAGCAACTAATGAAAAACTGTTTTTT.

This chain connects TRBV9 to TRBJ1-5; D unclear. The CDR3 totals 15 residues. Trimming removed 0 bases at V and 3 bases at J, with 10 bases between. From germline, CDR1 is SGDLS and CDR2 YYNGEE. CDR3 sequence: CASSVDPGDNQPQHF. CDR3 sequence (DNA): TGTGCCAGCAGCGTAGACCCGGGTGACAATCAGCCCCAGCATTTT.

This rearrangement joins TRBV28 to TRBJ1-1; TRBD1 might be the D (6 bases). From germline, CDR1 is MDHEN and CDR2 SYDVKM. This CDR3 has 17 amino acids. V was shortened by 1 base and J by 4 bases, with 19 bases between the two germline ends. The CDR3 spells CASSLSLGGPGGTEAFF. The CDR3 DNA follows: TGTGCCAGCAGTTTATCCCTGGGGGGGCCCGGGGGCACTGAAGCTTTCTTT.

Here the CDR3 reads CAWSVTQGDTEAFF. The CDR3 nucleotides are TGTGCCTGGAGTGTAACACAGGGGGACACTGAAGCTTTCTTT. The rearrangement uses TRBV30 and TRBJ1-1, with 8 bases matching TRBD1. The CDR3 extends over 14 amino acids. The germline gives CDR1 GTSNPN, CDR2 SVGIG (reference sequence). V was pared by 0 bases and J by 3 bases, with 3 bases of the junction left unmatched.

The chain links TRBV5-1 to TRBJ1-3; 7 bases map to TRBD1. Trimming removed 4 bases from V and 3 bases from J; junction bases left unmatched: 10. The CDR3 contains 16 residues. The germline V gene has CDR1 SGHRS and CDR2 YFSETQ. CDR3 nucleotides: TGCGCCAGCAGCCCGGGAGACAGGGTCGGTGGAAACACCATATATTTT. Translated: CASSPGDRVGGNTIYF.

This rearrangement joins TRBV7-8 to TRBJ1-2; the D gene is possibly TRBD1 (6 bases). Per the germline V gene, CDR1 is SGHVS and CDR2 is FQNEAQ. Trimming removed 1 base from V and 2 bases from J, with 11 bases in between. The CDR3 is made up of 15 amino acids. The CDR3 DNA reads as TGTGCCAGCAGCTTAGAGAGGACAGCAAACTATGGCTACACCTTC. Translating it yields CASSLERTANYGYTF.